The 30 T cell receptor beta chains presented below share a single source sample, sequenced in a study of T cells in Graves' hyperthyroidism and ophthalmopathy. The TCR beta CDR3 regions underwent amplification using RNA transcripts as the source. The HTBI primer set served for first-round RT-PCR of the TCR CDR3. Each CDR3 protein is one row after TCRdb ran MiXCR on the multiplex PCR reads. The table has around 690,000 distinct CDR3 sequences, 15% to 20% seen once. The source material was blood. These receptors were taken from a man aged 45-65 years with Graves' hyperthyroidism.

Many counts were recorded for this clonotype. The V call is TRBV28, the J call TRBJ2-7, with a weak D call TRBD1 (5 bases). CDR3 length equals 17 residues. Germline CDR1 reads MDHEN; CDR2 reads SYDVKM. V was cut by 3 bases and J by 0 bases, with 18 bases left in between. DNA of the CDR3: TGTGCCAGCAGTTTCCCCACCGTGGGGCGGACCTCCTACGAGCAGTACTTC. Amino acids: CASSFPTVGRTSYEQYF.

In its sample, this clonotype was seen many times. V gene TRBV11-2 combines with J gene TRBJ1-5; 7 bases match TRBD1. Germline values: CDR1 SGHAT, CDR2 FQNNGV. The trim removed 5 bases at V and 1 base at J, leaving 2 bases unmatched. This CDR3 region has 14 residues. The CDR3 is CASSETGSNQPQHF. CDR3 DNA sequence: TGTGCCAGCAGCGAGACAGGGAGCAATCAGCCCCAGCATTTT.

The V gene is TRBV19, the J gene TRBJ1-1, with D perhaps matching TRBD1 (5 bases). V lost 3 bases to trimming and J lost 4 bases, with 12 bases between them. This CDR3 spans 14 amino acids. CDR1 and CDR2 (germline): LNHDA, SQIVND (reference sequence). CDR3 DNA sequence: TGTGCCAGTAGTATGGGGGGGGGACCCACTGAAGCTTTCTTT. It codes for CASSMGGGPTEAFF.

Many counts were recorded for this clonotype. The CDR3 protein is CATGGRVYEQYF. The CDR3 DNA sequence: TGTGCCACGGGGGGCAGGGTCTACGAGCAGTACTTC. The chain has TRBV7-2 and TRBJ2-7, with TRBD2 as a possible D gene (7 bases). Per the germline V gene, CDR1 is SGHTA and CDR2 is FQGNSA. This CDR3 spans 12 amino acids. Trimming took off 10 bases at V and 3 bases at J, with 13 bases between the two ends.

At least ten counts were recorded for this clonotype. This chain links TRBV11-1 with TRBJ2-5; 10 positions match TRBD1. CDR1 and CDR2 from the germline V gene are SGHAT and FQDESV (reference sequence). Unmatched junction bases numbered 5, after V lost 5 bases and J lost 2 bases. The CDR3 runs to 15 residues. CDR3 sequence reads: CASSAGTGEQETQYF. CDR3 nucleotide sequence: TGTGCCAGCAGCGCTGGGACAGGGGAACAAGAGACCCAGTACTTC.

There are many counts of this clonotype. The J gene is TRBJ1-2, the V gene TRBV25-1; unclear D gene. Germline assignment: CDR1 MGHDK and CDR2 SYGVNS. Trimming took off 5 bases at V and 3 bases at J, with 10 bases between the two ends. The CDR3 is made up of 13 amino acids. CDR3 DNA sequence: TGTGCCAGCAGTCGGGAACTTCACTATGGCTACACCTTC. As protein: CASSRELHYGYTF.

This clonotype has a handful of counts. CDR3 amino acids: CASRLPGQGVLNEQFF. In DNA form, the CDR3 reads TGTGCCAGCAGGCTACCGGGACAGGGTGTCCTAAATGAGCAGTTCTTC. This chain connects TRBV6-1 to TRBJ2-1, with 9 bases lining up with TRBD1. Germline CDR1 reads MNHNS; CDR2 reads SASEGT. The CDR3 length is 16 residues. The J segment lost 7 bases and the V segment lost 6 bases, leaving 13 bases of the junction unmatched.

This chain connects TRBV5-6 to TRBJ2-5; TRBD2 matches at 11 bases. Germline V gene sequence: CDR1 SGHDT, CDR2 YYEEEE. V lost 0 bases to trimming and J lost 4 bases; unmatched junction nucleotides: 8. The CDR3 contains 17 residues. The DNA of the CDR3 is TGTGCCAGCAGCTTGGCGAAACCTAGCGGGAGGATAGAGACCCAGTACTTC. This translates into CASSLAKPSGRIETQYF.

The chain uses TRBV7-8 and TRBJ2-3, with D possibly TRBD2 on 5 matching bases. Per the germline V gene, CDR1 is SGHVS and CDR2 is FQNEAQ. The V and J ends lost 4 bases and 2 bases respectively, with 13 bases between them. The CDR3 is 15 amino acids. The CDR3, as DNA: TGTGCCAGCAGCTCATTACTAGGCCCCACAGATACGCAGTATTTT. It translates to CASSSLLGPTDTQYF.

There are a few counts of this clonotype. CDR3 DNA: TGCGCCAGCAGTGAAGTAGCTGGAAACACCATATATTTT. Translation gives CASSEVAGNTIYF. The chain recombines TRBV10-2 with TRBJ1-3, with D unresolved. The CDR3 extends over 13 amino acids. Trimming took off 3 bases at V and 2 bases at J, with 5 bases between the two ends. Germline V CDR1 and CDR2: WSHSY, SAAADI.

This clonotype has at least ten counts. The genes are TRBV7-2 and TRBJ2-7; D remains unclear. CDR3 length: 14 residues. CDR1 and CDR2 from the germline V gene are SGHTA and FQGNSA. V was cut by 0 bases and J by 3 bases, with 9 bases left in between. CDR3 protein: CASSLAVGHYEQYF. CDR3 nucleotide sequence: TGTGCCAGCAGCTTAGCGGTTGGGCACTACGAGCAGTACTTC. The full variable domain, its missing parts supplied by reference TRBV7-2 and TRBJ2-7, is GAGVSQSPSNKVTEKGKDVELRCDPISGHTALYWYRQSLGQGLEFLIYFQGNSAPDKSGLPSDRFSAERTGGSVSTLTIQRTQQEDSAVYLCASSLAVGHYEQYFGPGTRLTVT.

The V gene is TRBV28, the J gene TRBJ1-6, with a weak D call TRBD1 (6 bases). Trimming took 3 bases from V and 8 from J, leaving 8 bases between them. The germline CDR1 and CDR2 sequences are MDHEN and SYDVKM. CDR3 size: 13 residues. In DNA, the CDR3 is TGTGCCAGCAGTTTCCCAGGGGATTCACCCCTCCACTTT. Amino acid sequence: CASSFPGDSPLHF.

This clonotype was recorded at least ten times. V gene TRBV28 combines with J gene TRBJ2-5, with 9 nucleotides matching TRBD1. The junction had 5 bases not matched to a gene; V was cut back by 6 bases and J by 3 bases. Looked up from germline, CDR1 is MDHEN and CDR2 is SYDVKM. This CDR3 contains 14 residues. The CDR3 here is CASRTDRGKETQYF. The DNA for the CDR3 is TGTGCCAGCAGGACGGACAGGGGTAAAGAGACCCAGTACTTC.

This clonotype showed up many times. The chain uses TRBV11-1 and TRBJ2-1; possible D gene TRBD2, 5 bases. Trimming took 6 bases from V and 3 from J, leaving 9 bases between them. From germline, CDR1 is SGHAT and CDR2 FQDESV (reference sequence). This CDR3 has 13 residues. In DNA, the CDR3 is TGTGCCAGCAGGCCTACTAGCTACAATGAGCAGTTCTTC. This translates into CASRPTSYNEQFF. Using reference TRBV11-1 and TRBJ2-1 for the parts outside the CDR3, the full variable domain is EAEVAQSPRYKITEKSQAVAFWCDPISGHATLYWYRQILGQGPELLVQFQDESVVDDSQLPKDRFSAERLKGVDSTLKIQPAELGDSAMYLCASRPTSYNEQFFGPGTRLTVL.

This clonotype was picked up many times. V usage is TRBV27 and J usage is TRBJ2-1; TRBD1 might be the D (6 bases). This CDR3 contains 14 residues. Germline V gene sequence: CDR1 MNHEY, CDR2 SMNVEV (reference sequence). The V gene lost 5 bases and the J gene lost 8 bases, with 16 bases spanning the gap. The DNA for the CDR3 is TGTGCCAGCAGTACCTCTCTCAGGGGTTATGAGCAGTTCTTC. Translating it yields CASSTSLRGYEQFF.

This clonotype showed up many times. The chain combines TRBV27 with TRBJ2-6, with 8 bases lining up with TRBD1. This CDR3 is built from 17 residues. With V trimmed by 8 bases and J by 1 base, 10 bases remained unmatched. Germline V gene sequence: CDR1 MNHEY, CDR2 SMNVEV (reference sequence). CDR3: CASLTARGRSGANVLTF. CDR3 in DNA: TGTGCCAGCCTCACGGCCAGGGGGCGTTCTGGGGCCAACGTCCTGACTTTC.

This clonotype was detected many times. The genes are TRBV11-3 and TRBJ2-5; no firm D call. Germline V gene sequence: CDR1 SGHNT, CDR2 YENEEA. The CDR3 is 13 residues long. Trimming took 0 bases from V and 1 from J, leaving 3 bases between them. The CDR3 region has the DNA TGTGCCAGCAGCTTAGAGGGCCAAGAGACCCAGTACTTC. Its protein product is CASSLEGQETQYF.

This clonotype was seen more than once but under ten times. The chain has TRBV11-2 and TRBJ2-4; TRBD2 matches 10 bases. The J segment lost 2 bases and the V segment lost 4 bases, leaving 5 bases of the junction unmatched. Germline CDR1 reads SGHAT; CDR2 reads FQNNGV. This CDR3 spans 16 amino acids. The chain's CDR3 is CASSSRTSGSKNIQYF. As DNA, the CDR3 is TGTGCCAGCAGCTCCCGGACTAGCGGCTCCAAAAACATTCAGTACTTC.

In this sample, this clonotype turned up once. V gene TRBV19 combines with J gene TRBJ2-1, with 10 bases identical to TRBD1. This CDR3 region has 17 residues. Trimming removed 6 bases from V and 4 bases from J; junction bases left unmatched: 12. CDR1 is LNHDA and CDR2 is SQIVND in the germline V gene (reference sequence). The CDR3 spells CASRGKTGGATYNEQFF. CDR3 in DNA: TGTGCCAGTAGGGGAAAGACAGGGGGCGCGACATACAATGAGCAGTTCTTC.

This clonotype appeared many times. The chain employs TRBV2 and TRBJ2-2, with a weak D call TRBD1 (6 bases). Trimming cost V 8 bases and J 1 base, with 8 bases left between them. The CDR3 has 13 amino acids. Germline CDR1 is SNHLY and CDR2 is FYNNEI. CDR3 sequence reads: CASRDMNTGELFF. In nucleotides, the CDR3 is TGTGCCAGCCGGGACATGAACACCGGGGAGCTGTTTTTT.

This clonotype was detected only a few times. The rearrangement uses TRBV27 and TRBJ2-7; TRBD2 matches at 12 bases. The germline gives CDR1 MNHEY, CDR2 SMNVEV (reference sequence). V dropped 4 bases and J dropped 5; count of bases not matched to a gene: 6. The CDR3 has 15 amino acids. CDR3 loop: CASSSRLAGVHEQYF. The CDR3 bases are TGTGCCAGCAGTTCCCGACTAGCGGGAGTCCACGAGCAGTACTTC.

The chain links TRBV4-3 to TRBJ1-4; 7 bases align to TRBD1. This CDR3 comprises 15 residues. Germline values: CDR1 LGHNA, CDR2 YSLEER. Germline trimming cut 3 bases from V and 2 bases from J; bases unmatched to any gene: 3. The CDR3 reads CASSQTGHTNEKLFF. The CDR3 DNA follows: TGCGCCAGCAGCCAGACAGGGCACACTAATGAAAAACTGTTTTTT.

This clonotype was seen a handful of times. The chain couples TRBV6-1 to TRBJ1-1; possibly TRBD1 for D (6 bases). Germline lookup yields CDR1 MNHNS and CDR2 SASEGT. Trimming pared 10 bases from V and 1 base from J, leaving 22 bases between. The CDR3 runs 16 residues. This CDR3 is CATKNQRTAPNTEAFF. CDR3 in DNA: TGTGCCACGAAGAACCAGCGGACAGCCCCGAACACTGAAGCTTTCTTT.

This clonotype was seen only a few times. The V and J genes are TRBV6-2 or TRBV6-3 and TRBJ2-1, with 8 bases lining up with TRBD2. The germline CDR1 and CDR2 sequences are MNHEY and SVGEGT. The CDR3 spans 14 residues. The junction had 2 bases not matched to a gene; V was cut back by 7 bases and J by 0 bases. CDR3 protein: CASILAGSYNEQFF. Here the CDR3 DNA reads TGTGCCAGCATTCTAGCGGGCTCCTACAATGAGCAGTTCTTC.

Many counts were recorded for this clonotype. The V gene is TRBV28, the J gene TRBJ2-7, with 9 bases aligning to TRBD1. The CDR3 covers 15 residues. The J segment lost 2 bases and the V segment lost 2 bases, leaving 4 bases of the junction unmatched. Per the germline V gene, CDR1 is MDHEN and CDR2 is SYDVKM. CDR3 in amino acids: CASSLTGTGTYEQYF. The CDR3 DNA sequence: TGTGCCAGCAGTTTAACCGGGACAGGGACCTACGAGCAGTACTTC.

The chain links TRBV20-1 to TRBJ2-2, with no clear D. V shed 0 bases and J shed 0 bases, with 8 bases lying between them. Germline lookup yields CDR1 DFQATT and CDR2 SNEGSKA (reference sequence). This CDR3 is 15 amino acids long. The CDR3 region has the DNA TGCAGTGCTAGAGATCCCCCCCCGAACACCGGGGAGCTGTTTTTT. This codes for CSARDPPPNTGELFF.

The chain combines TRBV6-2 or TRBV6-3 with TRBJ1-5; D might be TRBD1 (5 bases). The CDR3 totals 15 residues. V was clipped by 2 bases and J by 8 bases, with 16 bases between them. Germline V lookup: CDR1 MNHEY, CDR2 SVGEGT. The CDR3 nucleotides are TGTGCCAGCAGTTACGGACGAGAGGGGTGGGAGCCCCAGCATTTT. Amino acid sequence: CASSYGREGWEPQHF.

This clonotype was observed at least ten times. This chain joins TRBV27 and TRBJ1-1; D remains unclear. CDR3 length: 13 amino acids. Trimming stripped 4 bases from V and 2 bases from J, with 8 bases between. Germline loops: CDR1 MNHEY, CDR2 SMNVEV (reference sequence). The CDR3 loop is CASSYGDNTEAFF. DNA of the CDR3: TGTGCCAGCAGTTACGGGGATAACACTGAAGCTTTCTTT.

The sample holds many counts of this clonotype. This chain joins TRBV2 and TRBJ1-2; TRBD1 matches at 8 bases. The CDR3 contains 14 residues. Germline V gene sequence: CDR1 SNHLY, CDR2 FYNNEI. The V and J ends lost 6 bases and 4 bases, in that order; junction bases with no gene match: 7. For the CDR3, the DNA is TGTGCCAGCAGGAGGGACAGGCCGCCCTATGGCTACACCTTC. It yields the protein CASRRDRPPYGYTF.

This clonotype was seen ten or more times. The V and J genes are TRBV28 and TRBJ2-7, with D possibly TRBD1 on 6 matching bases. V shed 11 bases and J shed 0 bases, with 14 bases lying between them. Germline assignment: CDR1 MDHEN and CDR2 SYDVKM. This CDR3 region has 13 residues. CDR3 loop: CAVTGTYSYEQYF. For the CDR3, the DNA is TGTGCCGTCACCGGGACATACTCCTACGAGCAGTACTTC.